This T cell receptor beta chain was retrieved from a study of blood T cell repertoires in COVID-19. Looking at the study overall: Donors in the United States, Italy and Spain gave samples during acute or convalescent COVID-19. PBMCs, B-cell-depleted T cells, or T cells were the source of the cDNA or gDNA that made up the material.

As originally analysed: Reference gene primers were amplified, and this amplification served to estimate nucleated cell counts. Clones were sequenced by immunoSEQ multiplex PCR, and TCRdb holds only the in-frame ones, with some missing. D and trimming come from the DNA, and the V and J calls and clone size come from that table. Seen here are about 480,000 clones, about nine tenths observed once, and the top ten hold roughly 8.5%. A remark on this clone: The sample has other DNA sequences that encode this CDR3 too.

With 0 bases clipped from V and 2 bases from J, the junction kept 1 base outside the gene matches. CDR3 length equals 15 residues. The germline V gene has CDR1 LGHDT and CDR2 YNNKEL (reference sequence). The chain links TRBV3-1 (or the pseudogene TRBV3-2) to TRBJ2-3, with 8 bases lining up with TRBD1. This clonotype originated in a woman aged 60-70 years who had recovered from COVID-19. Sample: PBMCs or T cells enriched from blood (not recorded which). For the CDR3, the DNA is TGTGCCAGCAGCCAAGACCAGGGGGCCACAGATACGCAGTATTTT. Protein sequence: CASSQDQGATDTQYF.